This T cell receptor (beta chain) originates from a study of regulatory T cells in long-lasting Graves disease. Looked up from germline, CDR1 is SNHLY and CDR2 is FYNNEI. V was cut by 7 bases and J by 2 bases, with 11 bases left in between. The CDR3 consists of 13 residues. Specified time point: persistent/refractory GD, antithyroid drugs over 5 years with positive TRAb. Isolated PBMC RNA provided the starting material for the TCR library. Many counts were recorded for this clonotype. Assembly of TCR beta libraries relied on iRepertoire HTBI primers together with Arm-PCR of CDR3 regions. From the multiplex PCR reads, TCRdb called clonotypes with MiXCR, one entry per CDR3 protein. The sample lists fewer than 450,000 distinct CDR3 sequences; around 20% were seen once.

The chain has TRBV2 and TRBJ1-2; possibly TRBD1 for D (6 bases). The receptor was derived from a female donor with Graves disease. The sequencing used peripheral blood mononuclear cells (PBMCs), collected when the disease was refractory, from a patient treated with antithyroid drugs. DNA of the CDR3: TGTGCCAGCACTTGGGGGCACAACTATGGCTACACCTTC. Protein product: CASTWGHNYGYTF.